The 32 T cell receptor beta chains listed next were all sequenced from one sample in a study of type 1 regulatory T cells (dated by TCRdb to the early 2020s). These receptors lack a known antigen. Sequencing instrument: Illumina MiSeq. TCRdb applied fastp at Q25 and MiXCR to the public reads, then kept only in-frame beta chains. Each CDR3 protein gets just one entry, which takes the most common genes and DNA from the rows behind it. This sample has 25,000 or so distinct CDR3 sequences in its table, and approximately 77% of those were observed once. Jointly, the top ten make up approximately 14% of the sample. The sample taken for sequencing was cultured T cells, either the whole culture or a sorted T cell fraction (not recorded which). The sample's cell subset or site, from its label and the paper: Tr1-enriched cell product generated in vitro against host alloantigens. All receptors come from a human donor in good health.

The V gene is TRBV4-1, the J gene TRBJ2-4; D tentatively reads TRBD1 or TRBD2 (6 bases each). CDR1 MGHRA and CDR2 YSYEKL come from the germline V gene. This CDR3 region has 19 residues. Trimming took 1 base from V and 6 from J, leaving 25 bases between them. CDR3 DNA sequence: TGCGCCAGCAGCCAAGGGCTAGTGGGGGGCCCCCGCAGGGGAAACATTCAGTACTTC. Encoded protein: CASSQGLVGGPRRGNIQYF.

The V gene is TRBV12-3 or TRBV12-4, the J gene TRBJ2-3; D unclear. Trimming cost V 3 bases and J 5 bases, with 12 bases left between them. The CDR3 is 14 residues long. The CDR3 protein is CASSLSEERDTQYF. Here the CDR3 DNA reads TGTGCCAGCAGTTTGAGTGAAGAGCGAGATACGCAGTATTTT.

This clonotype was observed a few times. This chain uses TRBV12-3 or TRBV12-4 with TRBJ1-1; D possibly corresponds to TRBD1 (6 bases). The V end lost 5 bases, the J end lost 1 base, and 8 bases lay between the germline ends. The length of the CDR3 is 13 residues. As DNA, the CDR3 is TGTGCCAGCAGTCGGACAGAGAACACTGAAGCTTTCTTT. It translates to CASSRTENTEAFF.

The CDR3 spells CASRPGLSYNSPLHF. Written as DNA, the CDR3 is TGTGCCAGCAGACCCGGTCTCTCCTATAATTCACCCCTCCACTTT. The V and J genes are TRBV6-5 and TRBJ1-6; no clear D. The V gene lost 6 bases and the J gene lost 0 bases, with 9 bases spanning the gap. This CDR3 is 15 amino acids long. Germline values: CDR1 MNHEY, CDR2 SVGAGI.

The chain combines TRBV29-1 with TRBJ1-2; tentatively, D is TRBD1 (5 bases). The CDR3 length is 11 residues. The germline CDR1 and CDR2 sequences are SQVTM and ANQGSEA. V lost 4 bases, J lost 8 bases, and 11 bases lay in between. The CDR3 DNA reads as TGCAGCGTTGGGGGGACGGCGGGCTACACCTTC. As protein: CSVGGTAGYTF.

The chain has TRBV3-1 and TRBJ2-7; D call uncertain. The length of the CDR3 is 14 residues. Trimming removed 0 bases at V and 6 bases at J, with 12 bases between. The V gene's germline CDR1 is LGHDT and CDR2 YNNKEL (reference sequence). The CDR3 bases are TGTGCCAGCAGCCAAGATCTCTCACGGACCGAGCAGTACTTC. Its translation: CASSQDLSRTEQYF.

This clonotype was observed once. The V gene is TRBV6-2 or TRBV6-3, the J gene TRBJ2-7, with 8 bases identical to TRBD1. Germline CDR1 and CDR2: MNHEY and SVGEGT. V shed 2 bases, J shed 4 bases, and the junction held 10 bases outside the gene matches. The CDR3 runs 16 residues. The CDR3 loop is CASSYRPGQGVYEQYF. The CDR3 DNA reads TGTGCCAGCAGTTACCGCCCAGGACAGGGAGTATACGAGCAGTACTTC.

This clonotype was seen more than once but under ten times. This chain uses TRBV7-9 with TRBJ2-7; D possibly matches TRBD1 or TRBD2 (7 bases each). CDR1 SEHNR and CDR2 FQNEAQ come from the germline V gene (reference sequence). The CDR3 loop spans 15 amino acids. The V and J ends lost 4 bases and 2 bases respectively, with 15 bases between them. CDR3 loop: CASSSQGGPTYEQYF. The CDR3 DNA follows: TGTGCCAGCAGCTCCCAGGGGGGGCCAACCTACGAGCAGTACTTC.

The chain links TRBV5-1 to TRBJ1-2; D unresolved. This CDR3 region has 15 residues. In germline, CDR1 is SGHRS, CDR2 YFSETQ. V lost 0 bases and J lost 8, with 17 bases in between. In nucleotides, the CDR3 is TGCGCCAGCAGCTTGGTAGGAGCTACCACCGGCGGCTACACCTTC. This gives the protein CASSLVGATTGGYTF.

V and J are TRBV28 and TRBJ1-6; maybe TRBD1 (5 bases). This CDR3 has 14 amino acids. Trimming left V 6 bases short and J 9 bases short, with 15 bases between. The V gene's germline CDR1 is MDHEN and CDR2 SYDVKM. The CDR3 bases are TGTGCCAGCAGCCCGGGGCAGGGCCGTTCACCCCTCCACTTT. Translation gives CASSPGQGRSPLHF.

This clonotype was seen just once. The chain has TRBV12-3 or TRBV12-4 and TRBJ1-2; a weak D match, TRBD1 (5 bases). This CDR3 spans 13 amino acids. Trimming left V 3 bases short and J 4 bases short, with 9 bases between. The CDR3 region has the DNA TGTGCCAGCAGTTTGCAGGGACTCTATGGCTACACCTTC. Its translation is CASSLQGLYGYTF.

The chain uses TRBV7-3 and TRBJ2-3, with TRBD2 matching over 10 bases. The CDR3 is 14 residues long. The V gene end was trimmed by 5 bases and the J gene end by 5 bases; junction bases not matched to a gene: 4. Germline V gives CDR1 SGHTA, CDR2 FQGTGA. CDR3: CASSRSGGRDTQYF. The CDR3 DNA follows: TGTGCCAGCAGCCGTAGCGGGGGGAGAGATACGCAGTATTTT.

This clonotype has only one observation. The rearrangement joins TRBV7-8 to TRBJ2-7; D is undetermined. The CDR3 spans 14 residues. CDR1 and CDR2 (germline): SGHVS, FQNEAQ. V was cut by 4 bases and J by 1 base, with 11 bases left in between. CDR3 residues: CASSSPKGSYEQYF. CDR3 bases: TGTGCCAGCAGCTCCCCGAAGGGATCCTACGAGCAGTACTTC.

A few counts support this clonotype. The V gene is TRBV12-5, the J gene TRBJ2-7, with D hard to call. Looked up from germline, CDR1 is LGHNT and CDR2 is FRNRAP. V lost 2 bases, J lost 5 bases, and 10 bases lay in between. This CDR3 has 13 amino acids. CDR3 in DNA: TGTGCTAGTGGTTTGCCGGGCCTTCACGAGCAGTACTTC. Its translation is CASGLPGLHEQYF.

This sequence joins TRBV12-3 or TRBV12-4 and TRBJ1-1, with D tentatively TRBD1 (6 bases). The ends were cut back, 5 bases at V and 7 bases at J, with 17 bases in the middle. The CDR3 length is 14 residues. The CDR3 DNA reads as TGTGCCAGCAGTCAGGGGCGGGAGGGACATGAAGCTTTCTTT. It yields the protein CASSQGREGHEAFF.

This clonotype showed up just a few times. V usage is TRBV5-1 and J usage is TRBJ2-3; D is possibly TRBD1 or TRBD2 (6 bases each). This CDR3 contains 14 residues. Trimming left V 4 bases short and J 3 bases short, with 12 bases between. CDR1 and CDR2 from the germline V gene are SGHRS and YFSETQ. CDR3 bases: TGCGCCAGCAGCCGACAGGAGGGAACAGATACGCAGTATTTT. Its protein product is CASSRQEGTDTQYF.

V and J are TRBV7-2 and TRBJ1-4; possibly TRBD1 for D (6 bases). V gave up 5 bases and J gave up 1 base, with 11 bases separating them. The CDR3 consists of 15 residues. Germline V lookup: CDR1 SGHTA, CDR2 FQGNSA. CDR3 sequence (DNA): TGTGCCAGCAGCCTCCAGGGGCTAACTAATGAAAAACTGTTTTTT. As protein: CASSLQGLTNEKLFF.

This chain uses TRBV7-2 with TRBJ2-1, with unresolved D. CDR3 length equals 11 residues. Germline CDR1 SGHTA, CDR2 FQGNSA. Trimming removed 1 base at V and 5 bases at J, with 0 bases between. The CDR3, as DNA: TGTGCCAGCAGCTTAGACAATGAGCAGTTCTTC. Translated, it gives CASSLDNEQFF. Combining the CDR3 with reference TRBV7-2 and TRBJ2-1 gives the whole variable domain GAGVSQSPSNKVTEKGKDVELRCDPISGHTALYWYRQSLGQGLEFLIYFQGNSAPDKSGLPSDRFSAERTGGSVSTLTIQRTQQEDSAVYLCASSLDNEQFFGPGTRLTVL.

This CDR3 reads CAISEIGRPDTQYF. For the CDR3, the DNA is TGTGCCATCAGTGAGATAGGGCGGCCAGATACGCAGTATTTT. V is TRBV10-3 and J is TRBJ2-3; D is ambiguous. Germline V gives CDR1 ENHRY, CDR2 SYGVKD. CDR3 length: 14 amino acids. Trimming removed 2 bases from V and 4 bases from J, with 10 bases in between.

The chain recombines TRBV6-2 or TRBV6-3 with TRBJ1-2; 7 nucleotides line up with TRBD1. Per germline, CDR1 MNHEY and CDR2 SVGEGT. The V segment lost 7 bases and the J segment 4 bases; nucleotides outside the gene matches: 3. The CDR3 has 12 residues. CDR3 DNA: TGTGCCAGCAAGACAGGGTCCTATGGCTACACCTTC. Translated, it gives CASKTGSYGYTF.

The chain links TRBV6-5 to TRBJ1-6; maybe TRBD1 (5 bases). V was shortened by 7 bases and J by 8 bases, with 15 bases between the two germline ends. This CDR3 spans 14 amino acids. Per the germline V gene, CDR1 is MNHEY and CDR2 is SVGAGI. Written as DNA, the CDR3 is TGTGCCAGCACCGACGAAGGGGCTGATTCACCCCTCCACTTT. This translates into CASTDEGADSPLHF.

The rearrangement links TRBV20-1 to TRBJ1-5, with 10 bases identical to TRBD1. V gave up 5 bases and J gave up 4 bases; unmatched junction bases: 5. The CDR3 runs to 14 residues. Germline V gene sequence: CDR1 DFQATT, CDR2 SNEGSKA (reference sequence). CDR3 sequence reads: CSARDRGPNQPQHF. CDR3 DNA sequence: TGCAGTGCTCGGGACAGGGGCCCAAATCAGCCCCAGCATTTT.

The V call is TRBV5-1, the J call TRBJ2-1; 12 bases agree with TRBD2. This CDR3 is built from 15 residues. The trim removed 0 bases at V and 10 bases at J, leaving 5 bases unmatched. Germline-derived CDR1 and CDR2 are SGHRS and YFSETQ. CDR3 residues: CASSLGLAGEFEQFF. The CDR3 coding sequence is TGCGCCAGCAGCTTGGGACTAGCGGGGGAGTTCGAGCAGTTCTTC.

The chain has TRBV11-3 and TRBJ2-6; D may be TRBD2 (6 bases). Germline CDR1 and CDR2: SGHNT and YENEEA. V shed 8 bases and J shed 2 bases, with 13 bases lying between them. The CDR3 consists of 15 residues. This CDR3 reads CASGSRGTGANVLTF. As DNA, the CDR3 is TGTGCCAGCGGGTCCCGGGGGACTGGGGCCAACGTCCTGACTTTC.

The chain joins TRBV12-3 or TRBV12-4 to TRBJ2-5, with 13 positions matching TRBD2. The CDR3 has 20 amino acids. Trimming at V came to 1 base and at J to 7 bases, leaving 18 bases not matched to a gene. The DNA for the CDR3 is TGTGCCAGCAGTTTAGGTCGGACTAGCGGGGGAGGACCGCGCATAGTGACCCAGTACTTC. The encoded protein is CASSLGRTSGGGPRIVTQYF.

CDR3 bases: TGTGCCAGCTCACCACGGATGGACAGGGCGAGGCGAACTGAAGCTTTCTTT. The encoded protein is CASSPRMDRARRTEAFF. The chain employs TRBV18 and TRBJ1-1; 8 bases are a match to TRBD1. Per germline, CDR1 KGHSH and CDR2 LQKENI. The CDR3 loop spans 17 amino acids. V gave up 1 base and J gave up 5 bases; unmatched junction bases: 12.

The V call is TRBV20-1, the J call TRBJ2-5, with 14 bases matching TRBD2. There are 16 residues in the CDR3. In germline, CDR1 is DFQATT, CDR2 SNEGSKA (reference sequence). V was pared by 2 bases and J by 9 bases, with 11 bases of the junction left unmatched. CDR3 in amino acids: CSARNIRLAGGGSQYF. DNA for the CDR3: TGCAGTGCTAGAAACATCCGACTAGCGGGGGGGGGGTCCCAGTACTTC.

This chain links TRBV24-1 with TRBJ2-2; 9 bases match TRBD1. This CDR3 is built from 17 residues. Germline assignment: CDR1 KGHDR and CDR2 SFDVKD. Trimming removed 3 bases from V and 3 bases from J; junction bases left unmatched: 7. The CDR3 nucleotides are TGTGCCACCAGTGATCCCCCGGGACAGGGAGACACCGGGGAGCTGTTTTTT. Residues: CATSDPPGQGDTGELFF.

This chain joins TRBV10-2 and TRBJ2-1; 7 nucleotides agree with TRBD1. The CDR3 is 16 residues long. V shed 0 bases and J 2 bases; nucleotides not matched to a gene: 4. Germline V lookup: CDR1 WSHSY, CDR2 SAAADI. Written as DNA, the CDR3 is TGCGCCAGCAGTGAGTCACAGGGGCCAGCCTACAATGAGCAGTTCTTC. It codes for CASSESQGPAYNEQFF.

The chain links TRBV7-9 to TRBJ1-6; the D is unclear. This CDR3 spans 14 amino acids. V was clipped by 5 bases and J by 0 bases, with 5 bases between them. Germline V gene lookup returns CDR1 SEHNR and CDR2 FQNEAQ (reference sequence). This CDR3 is CASSQSSYNSPLHF. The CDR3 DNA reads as TGTGCCAGCAGCCAGAGCTCCTATAATTCACCCCTCCACTTT.

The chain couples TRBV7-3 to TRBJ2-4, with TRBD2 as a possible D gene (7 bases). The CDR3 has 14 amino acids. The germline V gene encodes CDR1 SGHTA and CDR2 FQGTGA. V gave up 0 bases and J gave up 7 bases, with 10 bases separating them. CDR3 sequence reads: CASSLTGGPNIQYF. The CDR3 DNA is TGTGCCAGCAGCTTAACGGGGGGGCCGAACATTCAGTACTTC.

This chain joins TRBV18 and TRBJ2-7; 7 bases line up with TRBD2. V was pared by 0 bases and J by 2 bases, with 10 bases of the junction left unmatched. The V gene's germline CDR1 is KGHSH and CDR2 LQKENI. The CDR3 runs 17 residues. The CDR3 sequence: CASSPPFFGGGTYEQYF. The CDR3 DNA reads TGTGCCAGCTCACCACCCTTTTTTGGGGGAGGGACCTACGAGCAGTACTTC. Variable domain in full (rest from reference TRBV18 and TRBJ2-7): NAGVMQNPRHLVRRRGQEARLRCSPMKGHSHVYWYRQLPEEGLKFMVYLQKENIIDESGMPKERFSAEFPKEGPSILRIQQVVRGDSAAYFCASSPPFFGGGTYEQYFGPGTRLTVT.